This T cell receptor beta chain was obtained from a study of T cell responses to AZD1222 COVID-19 vaccine. The wider study: Second doses were pooled across both intervals (about 4 or about 12 weeks).

TCRdb's table, derived via immunoSEQ multiplex PCR, lists solely in-frame clones and lacks some. The sample lists approximately 100,000 clones, about 92% seen once, with 5% to 5.5% in the top ten. J gave up 2 bases and V 5 bases, and 8 bases lay outside the gene matches. The CDR3 runs to 15 residues. Per germline, CDR1 SGHNT and CDR2 YYREEE (reference sequence). The chain employs TRBV5-4 and TRBJ2-3, with TRBD1 matching 7 bases. The specimen was peripheral blood, collected on day 0 of AZD1222 vaccination. The receptor comes from an adult in good health. Here the CDR3 reads CASRVQGQSTDTQYF. The CDR3 coding sequence is TGTGCCAGCAGGGTACAGGGGCAATCCACAGATACGCAGTATTTT.